The clone carrying this TCR beta chain was seen a few times. A second PCR of about 7 to 12 cycles used a sample-barcoded 5' primer and a J-beta primer mix. Each CDR3 protein is one row after TCRdb ran MiXCR on the 5' RACE reads. The sample has about 1 million distinct CDR3 sequences, roughly 45% seen once. The data originate from a study of blood T cells in healthy people across ages. The CDR3 totals 15 residues. The V and J ends lost 0 bases and 5 bases, in that order; junction bases with no gene match: 7. Germline values: CDR1 LNHNV, CDR2 YYDKDF (reference sequence). V is TRBV15 and J is TRBJ2-7; 7 bases fit TRBD2. Material: blood. The clonotype comes from an older woman in good health. This CDR3 is CATSRDGGSFNEQYF. CDR3 nucleotide sequence: TGTGCCACCAGCAGAGATGGCGGGAGCTTCAACGAGCAGTACTTC. Using reference TRBV15 and TRBJ2-7 for the parts outside the CDR3, the full variable domain is DAMVIQNPRYQVTQFGKPVTLSCSQTLNHNVMYWYQQKSSQAPKLLFHYYDKDFNNEADTPDNFQSRRPNTSFCFLDIRSPGLGDTAMYLCATSRDGGSFNEQYFGPGTRLTVT.